This T cell receptor beta chain appears in the sequencing data of a study of cytomegalovirus exposure and HLA in healthy donors. Whole-study findings and limits: Among TCR beta chains, those listed as cytomegalovirus-associated numbered approximately 150. For most TCR sequences rarity was the rule, although some public TCRs occurred in many donors. With high specificity and sensitivity, the classifier reportedly diagnosed cytomegalovirus status. A later analysis linked a missense DCLRE1C variant to TCR beta V- and J-gene trimming.

The length of the CDR3 is 13 residues. Germline V lookup: CDR1 SGHTA, CDR2 FQGNSA. Trimming took off 1 base at V and 8 bases at J, with 11 bases between the two ends. The PCR employed 60 Vbeta primers together with 13 Jbeta primers. Some clones are missing from TCRdb's copy, which holds only in-frame ones; the method was immunoSEQ multiplex PCR. The data show fewer than 150,000 clones, approximately 80% seen once. As for this clone: The target antigen is unknown.

The sequenced sample was PBMCs. The V and J genes are TRBV7-2 and TRBJ1-2, with unresolved D. This receptor was obtained from a man aged 50 to 59 in good health and CMV-seropositive. The CDR3 reads CASSLGNWRGYTF. DNA of the CDR3: TGTGCCAGCAGCTTAGGGAACTGGAGGGGCTACACCTTC. Combining the CDR3 with reference TRBV7-2 and TRBJ1-2 gives the whole variable domain GAGVSQSPSNKVTEKGKDVELRCDPISGHTALYWYRQSLGQGLEFLIYFQGNSAPDKSGLPSDRFSAERTGGSVSTLTIQRTQQEDSAVYLCASSLGNWRGYTFGSGTRLTVV.